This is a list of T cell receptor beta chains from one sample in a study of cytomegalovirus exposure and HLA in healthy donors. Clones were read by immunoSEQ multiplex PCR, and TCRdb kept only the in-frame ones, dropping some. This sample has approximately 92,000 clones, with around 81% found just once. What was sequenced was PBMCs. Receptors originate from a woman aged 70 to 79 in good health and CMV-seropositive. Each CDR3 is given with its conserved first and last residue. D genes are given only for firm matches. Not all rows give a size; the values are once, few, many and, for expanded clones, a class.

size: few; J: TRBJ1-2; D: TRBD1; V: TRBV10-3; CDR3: CAISESGQFKSGYTF; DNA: TGTGCCATCAGTGAGTCGGGACAGTTTAAATCTGGCTACACCTTC
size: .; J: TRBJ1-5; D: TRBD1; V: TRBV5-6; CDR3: CASSLLGTGSVENQPQHF; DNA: TGTGCCAGCAGCTTGCTGGGGACAGGATCGGTCGAGAATCAGCCCCAGCATTTT
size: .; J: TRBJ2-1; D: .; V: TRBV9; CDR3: CASSTRQGNEQFF; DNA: TGTGCCAGCAGCACACGTCAGGGGAATGAGCAGTTCTTC
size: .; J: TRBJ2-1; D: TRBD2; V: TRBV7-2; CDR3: CASSPGGSGRIYNEQFF; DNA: TGTGCCAGCAGCCCTGGGGGTAGCGGGAGAATATACAATGAGCAGTTCTTC
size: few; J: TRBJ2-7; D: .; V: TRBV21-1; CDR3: CASSRLAEREQYF; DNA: TGTGCCAGCAGCAGGCTAGCGGAAAGAGAGCAGTACTTC
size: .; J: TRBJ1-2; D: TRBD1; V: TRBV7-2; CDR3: CASSLLQGESGYTF; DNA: TGTGCCAGCAGCTTACTCCAGGGGGAATCTGGCTACACCTTC
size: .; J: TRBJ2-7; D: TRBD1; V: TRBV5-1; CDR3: CASSFSGQGGYEQYF; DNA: TGCGCCAGCAGCTTCTCCGGACAGGGCGGCTACGAGCAGTACTTC
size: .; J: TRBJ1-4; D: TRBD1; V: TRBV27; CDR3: CASSPTGGPEKLFF; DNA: TGTGCCAGCAGTCCGACAGGGGGCCCGGAAAAACTGTTTTTT
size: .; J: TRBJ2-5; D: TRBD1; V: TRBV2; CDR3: CASSYQGVETQYF; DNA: TGTGCCAGCAGCTACCAGGGGGTGGAGACCCAGTACTTC
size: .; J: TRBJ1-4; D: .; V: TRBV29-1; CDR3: CSVEPRVGEKLFF; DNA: TGCAGCGTTGAACCCAGGGTTGGGGAAAAACTGTTTTTT
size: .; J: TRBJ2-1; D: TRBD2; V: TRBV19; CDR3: CASSKPSGRGYNEQFF; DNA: TGTGCCAGTAGTAAACCTAGCGGGAGGGGATACAATGAGCAGTTCTTC
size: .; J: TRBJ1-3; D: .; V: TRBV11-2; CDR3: CASSRQGDSGNTIYF; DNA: TGTGCCAGCAGCCGTCAGGGTGACTCTGGAAACACCATATATTTT
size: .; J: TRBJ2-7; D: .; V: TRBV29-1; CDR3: CSVGSGGGAGEQYF; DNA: TGCAGCGTTGGGTCCGGTGGGGGGGCTGGGGAGCAGTACTTC
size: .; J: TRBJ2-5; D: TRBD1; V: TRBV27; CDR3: CASSQTGPLEQYF; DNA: TGTGCCAGCAGTCAGACAGGGCCTTTGGAGCAGTACTTC
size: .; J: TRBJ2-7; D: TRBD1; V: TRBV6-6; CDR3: CANKPGQGYEQYF; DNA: TGTGCCAACAAGCCGGGACAGGGTTACGAGCAGTACTTC
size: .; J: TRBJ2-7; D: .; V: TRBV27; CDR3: CASSPGAGRTYEQYF; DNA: TGTGCCAGCAGTCCCGGCGCAGGGCGAACCTACGAGCAGTACTTC
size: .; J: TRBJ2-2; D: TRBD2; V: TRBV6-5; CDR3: CASRGAGGTGELFF; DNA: TGTGCCAGCAGAGGAGCGGGAGGCACCGGGGAGCTGTTTTTT
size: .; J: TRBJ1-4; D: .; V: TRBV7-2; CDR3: CASSYGSSNEKLFF; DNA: TGTGCCAGCAGCTACGGGTCCTCTAATGAAAAACTGTTTTTT
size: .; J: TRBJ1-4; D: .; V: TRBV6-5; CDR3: CASSQQGAEKLFF; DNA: TGTGCCAGCAGCCAACAGGGAGCTGAAAAACTGTTTTTT
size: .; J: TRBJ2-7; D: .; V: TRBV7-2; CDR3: CASSLTSLYEQYF; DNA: TGTGCCAGCAGCTTAACCAGTCTCTACGAGCAGTACTTC
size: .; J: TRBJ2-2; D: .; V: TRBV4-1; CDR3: CASSQDQLGDTGELFF; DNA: TGCGCCAGCAGCCAAGATCAGCTAGGGGACACCGGGGAGCTGTTTTTT
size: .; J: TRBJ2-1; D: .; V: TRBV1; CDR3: CTSSQGLSWGCGSSYNEQFF; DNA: .
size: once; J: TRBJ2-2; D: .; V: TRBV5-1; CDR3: CASSLAYTGELFF; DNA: TGCGCCAGCAGCTTGGCCTACACCGGGGAGCTGTTTTTT
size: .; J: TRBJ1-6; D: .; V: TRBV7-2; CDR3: CASSLVPSGRNSPLHF; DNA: TGTGCCAGCAGCTTAGTGCCGTCAGGGCGTAATTCACCCCTCCACTTT
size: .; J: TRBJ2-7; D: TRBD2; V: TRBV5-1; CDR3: CASSLAQGGRADGQYF; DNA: TGCGCCAGCAGCTTGGCCCAAGGCGGGAGGGCCGACGGGCAGTACTTC
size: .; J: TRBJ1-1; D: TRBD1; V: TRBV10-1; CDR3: CASSEGQGARGTEAFF; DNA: TGCGCCAGCAGTGAAGGGCAGGGGGCGCGGGGGACTGAAGCTTTCTTT
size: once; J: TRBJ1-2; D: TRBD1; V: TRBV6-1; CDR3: CASSDSWTGNYGYTF; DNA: TGTGCCAGCAGTGACTCCTGGACAGGGAACTATGGCTACACCTTC
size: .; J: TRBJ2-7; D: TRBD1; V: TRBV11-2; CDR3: CASRTGQWGSYEQYF; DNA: TGTGCCAGCAGGACGGGACAGTGGGGCTCCTACGAGCAGTACTTC
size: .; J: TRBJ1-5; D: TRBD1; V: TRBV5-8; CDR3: CASSRTGGDQPQHF; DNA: TGTGCCAGCAGCCGGACAGGGGGCGACCAGCCCCAGCATTTT
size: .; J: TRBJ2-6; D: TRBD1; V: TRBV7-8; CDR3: CASSVTGGYPSGANVLTF; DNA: TGTGCCAGCAGCGTTACAGGGGGGTACCCCTCTGGGGCCAACGTCCTGACTTTC
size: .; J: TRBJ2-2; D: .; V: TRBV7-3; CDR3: CSSSVNSRGELFF; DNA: TGTTCCAGCAGCGTAAATTCGCGGGGGGAGCTGTTTTTT
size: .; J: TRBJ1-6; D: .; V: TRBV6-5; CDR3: CASSRGSNSPLHF; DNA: TGTGCCAGCAGTCGGGGTTCAAATTCACCCCTCCACTTT
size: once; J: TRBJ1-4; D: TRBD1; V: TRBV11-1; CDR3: CASSSDRAVTEKLFF; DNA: TGTGCCAGCAGCTCGGACAGGGCGGTGACTGAAAAACTGTTTTTT
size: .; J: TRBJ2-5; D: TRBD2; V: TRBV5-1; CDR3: CASNNGTSGRETQYF; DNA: TGCGCCAGCAACAATGGGACTAGCGGGAGGGAGACCCAGTACTTC
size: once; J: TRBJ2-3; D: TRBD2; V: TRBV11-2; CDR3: CASSFYYSGNTDTQYF; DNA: TGTGCCAGCAGCTTTTACTATAGCGGGAACACAGATACGCAGTATTTT
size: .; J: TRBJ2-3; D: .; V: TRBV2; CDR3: CASTKEIAFTDTQYF; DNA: TGTGCCAGTACAAAGGAGATAGCCTTCACAGATACGCAGTATTTT